These 8 T cell receptor beta chains were all obtained from the same sample, sequenced in a study of blood T cell repertoires in COVID-19. Using immunoSEQ multiplex PCR, the repertoire was profiled, and TCRdb retains in-frame clones only, with some absent. The profile shows under 80,000 clones, 70% to 80% of them singletons. Input material: peripheral blood. These receptors originate from a human donor in a cohort sampled during active COVID-19.

The rearrangement links TRBV4-1 to TRBJ2-1; 11 bases line up with TRBD2. Looked up from germline, CDR1 is MGHRA and CDR2 is YSYEKL. The CDR3 has 17 amino acids. V lost 4 bases, J lost 4 bases, and 9 bases stayed unmatched. CDR3 coding DNA: TGCGCCAGCAGCCGAAGGCTAACTAGCGGGGGATACAATGAGCAGTTCTTC. This codes for CASSRRLTSGGYNEQFF.

This rearrangement joins TRBV28 to TRBJ2-1; 8 bases are shared with TRBD2. Germline V gene data show CDR1 as MDHEN and CDR2 as SYDVKM. The CDR3 has 16 residues. The J segment lost 0 bases and the V segment lost 2 bases, leaving 3 bases of the junction unmatched. The CDR3 is CASSLAGTSSYNEQFF. The CDR3 coding sequence is TGTGCCAGCAGTTTAGCCGGGACTAGCTCCTACAATGAGCAGTTCTTC.

The chain combines TRBV7-3 with TRBJ2-3; 13 nucleotides align to TRBD2. Trimming removed 5 bases from V and 6 bases from J; junction bases left unmatched: 14. The CDR3 is made up of 18 amino acids. Germline V gives CDR1 SGHTA, CDR2 FQGTGA. The CDR3 nucleotides are TGTGCCAGCAGCATTGGACCCGGGACTAGCGGGGATATTGATACGCAGTATTTT. Translated: CASSIGPGTSGDIDTQYF.

This chain's CDR3 is CASSVDGQRNYGYTF. For the CDR3, the DNA is TGTGCCAGCAGCGTAGACGGACAGCGAAACTATGGCTACACCTTC. This chain links TRBV9 with TRBJ1-2; D might be TRBD1 (6 bases). Germline lookup yields CDR1 SGDLS and CDR2 YYNGEE. V lost 0 bases, J lost 2 bases, and 11 bases lay in between. The length of the CDR3 is 15 residues.

The V and J genes are TRBV4-3 and TRBJ1-6; D unclear. This CDR3 is built from 14 residues. The V end lost 0 bases, the J end lost 7 bases, and 7 bases lay between the germline ends. Germline loops: CDR1 LGHNA, CDR2 YSLEER. This CDR3 is CASSQDLQNSPLHF. The CDR3 nucleotides are TGCGCCAGCAGCCAAGATTTACAAAATTCACCCCTCCACTTT.

V gene TRBV6-2 or TRBV6-3 combines with J gene TRBJ2-7, with D perhaps matching TRBD1 (5 bases). Deletions cut 2 bases from V and 3 bases from J, with 8 bases between. Germline lookup yields CDR1 MNHEY and CDR2 SVGEGT. The length of the CDR3 is 13 residues. The CDR3 here is CASSYDSNYEQYF. The CDR3 region has the DNA TGTGCCAGCAGTTACGACAGTAACTACGAGCAGTACTTC.

This clone showed up just once. This sequence joins TRBV3-1 (or the pseudogene TRBV3-2) and TRBJ1-1; D unclear. CDR1 is LGHDT and CDR2 is YNNKEL in the germline V gene (reference sequence). Deletions cut 4 bases from V and 8 bases from J, with 11 bases between. CDR3 length equals 12 residues. The chain's CDR3 is CASSPIGVEAFF. DNA of the CDR3: TGTGCCAGCAGCCCCATTGGAGTAGAAGCTTTCTTT.

The V gene is TRBV6-5, the J gene TRBJ2-5; TRBD2 matches 10 bases. The CDR3 has 14 residues. Germline assignment: CDR1 MNHEY and CDR2 SVGAGI. V lost 6 bases to trimming and J lost 8 bases; unmatched junction nucleotides: 9. The CDR3 sequence is CASRGSGGARTQYF. The CDR3 nucleotides are TGTGCCAGCAGAGGGAGCGGGGGGGCGCGCACCCAGTACTTC.